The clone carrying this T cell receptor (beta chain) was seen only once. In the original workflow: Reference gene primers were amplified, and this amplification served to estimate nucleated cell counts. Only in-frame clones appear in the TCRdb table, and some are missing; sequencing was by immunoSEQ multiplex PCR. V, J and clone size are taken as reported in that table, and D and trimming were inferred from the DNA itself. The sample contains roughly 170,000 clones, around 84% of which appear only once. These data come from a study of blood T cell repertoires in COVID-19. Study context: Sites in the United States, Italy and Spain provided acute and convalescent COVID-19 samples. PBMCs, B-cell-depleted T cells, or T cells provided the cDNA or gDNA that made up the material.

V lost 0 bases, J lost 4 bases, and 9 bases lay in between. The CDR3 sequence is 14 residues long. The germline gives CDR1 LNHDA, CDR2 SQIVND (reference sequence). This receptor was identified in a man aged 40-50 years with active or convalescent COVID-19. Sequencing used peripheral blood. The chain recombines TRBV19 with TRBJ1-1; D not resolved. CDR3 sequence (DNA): TGTGCCAGTAGTATAGATCTGAGGATCACTGAAGCTTTCTTT. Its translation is CASSIDLRITEAFF.